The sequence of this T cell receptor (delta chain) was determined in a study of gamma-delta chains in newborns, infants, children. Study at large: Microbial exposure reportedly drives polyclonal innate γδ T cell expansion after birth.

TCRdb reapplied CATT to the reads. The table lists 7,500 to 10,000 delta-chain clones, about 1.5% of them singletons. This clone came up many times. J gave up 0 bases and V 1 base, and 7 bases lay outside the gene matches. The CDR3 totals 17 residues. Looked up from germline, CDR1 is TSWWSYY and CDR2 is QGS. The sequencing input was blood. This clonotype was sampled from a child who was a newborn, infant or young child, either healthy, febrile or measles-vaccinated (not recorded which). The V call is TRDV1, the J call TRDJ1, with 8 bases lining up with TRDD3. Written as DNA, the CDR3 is TGTGCTCTTGGGGAACCGTACTGGGGGCTGTACACCGATAAACTCATCTTT. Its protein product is CALGEPYWGLYTDKLIF.